This entry lists 10 T cell receptor beta chains sequenced from one sample in a study of T cell repertoires in cytomegalovirus infection. A single record per CDR3 protein comes from TCRdb applying MiXCR to the reads. The sample yields 150,000 to 200,000 distinct CDR3 sequences, around 20% seen once. The sample consisted of PBMCs. The source is a human donor in good health (CMV status not recorded). Some clones in this sample may be carry-over from other donors' samples.

This clonotype was detected a few times. V gene TRBV28 combines with J gene TRBJ1-1; perhaps TRBD1 as D (6 bases). Germline V CDR1 and CDR2: MDHEN, SYDVKM. Deletions cut 4 bases from V and 4 bases from J, with 22 bases between. CDR3 length: 17 residues. The CDR3 nucleotides are TGTGCCAGCAGTTCACGTTGGGGGGGCGAGGGCGGCACTGAAGCTTTCTTT. This codes for CASSSRWGGEGGTEAFF.

V usage is TRBV19 and J usage is TRBJ2-1, with D perhaps matching TRBD1 or TRBD2 (5 bases each). Germline V CDR1 and CDR2: LNHDA, SQIVND (reference sequence). CDR3 length: 15 residues. V was cut by 1 base and J by 5 bases, with 12 bases left in between. The CDR3 loop is CASSIVGTGNNEQFF. In nucleotides, the CDR3 is TGTGCCAGTAGTATAGTGGGGACGGGGAACAATGAGCAGTTCTTC.

Note on this clonotype: A much larger clone differs from this one at a single base, so this may be a read error. The V call is TRBV7-9, the J call TRBJ1-5; no clear D. The germline V gene encodes CDR1 SEHNR and CDR2 FQNEAQ (reference sequence). Between the trimmed V and J ends, which lost 4 bases and 9 bases, there was a span of 19 bases. The CDR3 length is 15 residues. DNA for the CDR3: TGTGCCAGCAGCTCTGGGTCCATGAATAGGCCGCCCCAGCATTTT. It codes for CASSSGSMNRPPQHF. Complete variable domain (other parts from reference TRBV7-9 and TRBJ1-5): DTGVSQNPRHKITKRGQNVTFRCDPISEHNRLYWYRQTLGQGPEFLTYFQNEAQLEKSRLLSDRFSAERPKGSFSTLEIQRTEQGDSAMYLCASSSGSMNRPPQHFGDGTRLSIL.

This clonotype was seen only a few times. V and J are TRBV20-1 and TRBJ1-2; perhaps TRBD1 as D (5 bases). Trimming shortened V by 1 base and J by 4 bases, and 13 bases separated the two germline ends. Germline loops: CDR1 DFQATT, CDR2 SNEGSKA (reference sequence). The CDR3 runs to 14 residues. Here the CDR3 reads CSARVVGDAYGYTF. The DNA for the CDR3 is TGCAGTGCTAGAGTGGTGGGGGACGCCTATGGCTACACCTTC.

The chain couples TRBV2 to TRBJ2-2, with 12 positions matching TRBD1. Looked up from germline, CDR1 is SNHLY and CDR2 is FYNNEI. The CDR3 contains 15 residues. With V trimmed by 9 bases and J by 7 bases, 9 bases remained unmatched. CDR3 sequence (DNA): TGTGCCAGAGGCCGGGACAGGGGGCTGAGCGGGGAGCTGTTTTTT. Translation: CARGRDRGLSGELFF.

Ten or more counts support this clonotype. The chain recombines TRBV15 with TRBJ2-5, with D hard to call. Trimming removed 0 bases at V and 4 bases at J, with 3 bases between. The CDR3 totals 12 residues. The V gene's germline CDR1 is LNHNV and CDR2 YYDKDF (reference sequence). The CDR3 nucleotides read TGTGCCACCAGCAGAGATACAGAGACCCAGTACTTC. This sequence encodes CATSRDTETQYF.

The CDR3 DNA sequence: TGTGCCAGCAGTTACAACGGGCCCTCCTACGAGCAGTACTTC. Protein product: CASSYNGPSYEQYF. The chain couples TRBV6-6 to TRBJ2-7; D ambiguous. The germline CDR1 and CDR2 sequences are MNHNY and SVGAGI (reference sequence). Trimming stripped 2 bases from V and 0 bases from J, with 8 bases between. CDR3 length: 14 amino acids.

This clonotype came up a few times. V usage is TRBV6-1 and J usage is TRBJ1-1, with TRBD1 matching over 7 bases. Unmatched junction bases numbered 11, after V lost 6 bases and J lost 4 bases. CDR3 size: 15 residues. CDR1 is MNHNS, CDR2 SASEGT, per germline. The CDR3, as DNA: TGTGCCAGCAGCGAACAGGGGCGAGGCCGCACTGAAGCTTTCTTT. The encoded protein is CASSEQGRGRTEAFF.

The rearrangement joins TRBV2 to TRBJ1-2, with D uncertain. The CDR3 covers 12 residues. Germline CDR1 SNHLY, CDR2 FYNNEI. With 6 bases removed from V and 8 bases from J, the gap between germline ends came to 13 bases. The CDR3 DNA reads TGTGCCAGCAGCGACAACTCCCAGGGCTACACCTTC. It codes for CASSDNSQGYTF.

About this clonotype itself: Possible read error: a much larger clone is one base away. J is TRBJ2-7 and V is TRBV6-5; 7 bases fit TRBD1. The germline V gene encodes CDR1 MNHEY and CDR2 SVGAGI. The CDR3 is made up of 13 amino acids. V dropped 5 bases and J dropped 6; count of bases not matched to a gene: 7. The DNA for the CDR3 is TGTGCCAGCAGTCGGGGACAGACCTGCGAGCAGTACTTC. Translation: CASSRGQTCEQYF.